The 24 T cell receptor beta chains in this list originate from one sample, sequenced in a study of multiple sclerosis patients with progressive multifocal leukoencephalopathy. Profiling relied on immunoSEQ multiplex PCR, and the TCRdb table lists in-frame clones only, not all of them. The sample has tens of thousands of clones, 88% seen once. The time point is: before natalizumab initiation. Input material: PBMCs. The receptors derive from a human donor with multiple sclerosis.

The V gene is TRBV29-1, the J gene TRBJ1-1; D may be TRBD1 (6 bases). The CDR3 spans 14 residues. Trimming took off 2 bases at V and 7 bases at J, with 17 bases between the two ends. Germline V lookup: CDR1 SQVTM, CDR2 ANQGSEA. The CDR3 DNA follows: TGCAGCGTTGAATCTAGGTCCCCCAGGGGTGAAGCTTTCTTT. Translating it yields CSVESRSPRGEAFF. Drawing the rest from reference TRBV29-1 and TRBJ1-1, the complete variable domain is SAVISQKPSRDICQRGTSLTIQCQVDSQVTMMFWYRQQPGQSLTLIATANQGSEATYESGFVIDKFPISRPNLTFSTLTVSNMSPEDSSIYLCSVESRSPRGEAFFGQGTRLTVV.

This clone was detected once. The rearrangement joins TRBV19 to TRBJ2-6, with D possibly being TRBD1 (5 bases). V lost 6 bases and J lost 0, with 18 bases in between. Germline V gene sequence: CDR1 LNHDA, CDR2 SQIVND (reference sequence). The CDR3 length is 18 residues. CDR3 coding DNA: TGTGCCAGTAGCAAGACAGCCACCCTTAGCTCTGGGGCCAACGTCCTGACTTTC. This encodes CASSKTATLSSGANVLTF. The whole variable domain, remainder taken from reference TRBV19 and TRBJ2-6, is DGGITQSPKYLFRKEGQNVTLSCEQNLNHDAMYWYRQDPGQGLRLIYYSQIVNDFQKGDIAEGYSVSREKKESFPLTVTSAQKNPTAFYLCASSKTATLSSGANVLTFGAGSRLTVL.

V usage is TRBV30 and J usage is TRBJ1-1; 7 bases map to TRBD1. J was trimmed by 7 bases and V by 5 bases; bases with no gene match: 13. CDR1 GTSNPN and CDR2 SVGIG come from the germline V gene (reference sequence). The CDR3 runs to 14 residues. The CDR3 DNA reads as TGTGCCTGGGTGGACAGGCCTCGAACAGGTGAAGCTTTCTTT. Protein: CAWVDRPRTGEAFF. The whole variable domain, remainder taken from reference TRBV30 and TRBJ1-1, is SQTIHQWPATLVQPVGSPLSLECTVEGTSNPNLYWYRQAAGRGLQLLFYSVGIGQISSEVPQNLSASRPQDRQFILSSKKLLLSDSGFYLCAWVDRPRTGEAFFGQGTRLTVV.

The chain uses TRBV6-4 and TRBJ2-2, with 11 nucleotides matching TRBD2. The CDR3 is 17 residues long. Per germline, CDR1 MRHNA and CDR2 SNTAGT. V trimming: 4 bases; J trimming: 5 bases; junction bases outside the gene matches: 9. Here the CDR3 reads CASSAIAGGPETGELFF. The CDR3 DNA follows: TGTGCCAGCAGTGCCATAGCGGGGGGGCCCGAAACCGGGGAGCTGTTTTTT.

This rearrangement joins TRBV18 to TRBJ2-3; D remains ambiguous. Trimming stripped 1 base from V and 6 bases from J, with 8 bases between. Germline V CDR1 and CDR2: KGHSH, LQKENI. This CDR3 is 13 amino acids long. The CDR3 region has the DNA TGTGCCAGCTCACCACATGCGTATGATACGCAGTATTTT. Translation: CASSPHAYDTQYF.

The J gene is TRBJ2-2, the V gene TRBV6-5; TRBD2 matches 7 bases. The germline V gene encodes CDR1 MNHEY and CDR2 SVGAGI. The CDR3 sequence is 14 residues long. Losses at the gene ends were 7 bases for V and 6 bases for J; bases not matched to a gene: 8. The CDR3 DNA is TGTGCCAGCACCAGACTAGCCGGGGCCGGGGAGCTGTTTTTT. It is translated as CASTRLAGAGELFF.

The chain carries TRBV6-1 and TRBJ1-5; tentative D call: TRBD1 (5 bases). CDR3 size: 16 residues. Germline CDR1 MNHNS, CDR2 SASEGT. Trimming took 3 bases from V and 5 from J, leaving 17 bases between them. The CDR3 loop reads CASSEDGTEGYQPQHF. The CDR3 DNA follows: TGTGCCAGCAGTGAGGATGGGACGGAGGGATATCAGCCCCAGCATTTT.

This clone turned up a few times. This chain links TRBV4-2 with TRBJ2-3, with TRBD2 matching 9 bases. This CDR3 spans 19 amino acids. V lost 0 bases and J lost 2; bases outside the gene matches: 12. Germline CDR1 is LGHNA and CDR2 is YNFKEQ. The CDR3 DNA follows: TGTGCCAGCAGCCAAGATTGGTGGGCTAGCGGGGCCGTCACAGATACGCAGTATTTT. Residues: CASSQDWWASGAVTDTQYF.

The chain employs TRBV4-3 and TRBJ2-7, with TRBD1 matching 7 bases. The CDR3 is 15 amino acids. After removal of 0 bases from V and 6 bases from J, the junction contained 8 bases not matched to a gene. The V gene's germline CDR1 is LGHNA and CDR2 YSLEER. The CDR3 spells CASSQDMDRTREQYF. The CDR3 DNA sequence: TGCGCCAGCAGCCAAGATATGGACAGGACCCGCGAGCAGTACTTC.

V is TRBV5-4 and J is TRBJ1-2; TRBD1 might be the D (5 bases). Germline-derived CDR1 and CDR2 are SGHNT and YYREEE (reference sequence). This CDR3 is built from 13 residues. With 1 base removed from V and 10 bases from J, the gap between germline ends came to 14 bases. In DNA form, the CDR3 reads TGTGCCAGCAGCTTGATAGAGGGGAGGGACTACACCTTC. It specifies CASSLIEGRDYTF. Complete variable domain (other parts from reference TRBV5-4 and TRBJ1-2): ETGVTQSPTHLIKTRGQQVTLRCSSQSGHNTVSWYQQALGQGPQFIFQYYREEENGRGNFPPRFSGLQFPNYSSELNVNALELDDSALYLCASSLIEGRDYTFGSGTRLTVV.

The chain's CDR3 is CASRLRGRGTDTQYF. DNA for the CDR3: TGTGCCAGCAGGTTGCGCGGACGGGGCACAGATACGCAGTATTTT. V gene TRBV5-6 combines with J gene TRBJ2-3; no clear D. The V end was cut by 5 bases, the J end by 1 base, with 14 bases between. Per the germline V gene, CDR1 is SGHDT and CDR2 is YYEEEE. This CDR3 is 15 amino acids long.

This chain joins TRBV21-1 and TRBJ1-1. TRBV21-1 is a documented pseudogene. This CDR3 is built from 13 residues. The CDR3 loop reads CASSNVTNTEAFF. The CDR3 bases are TGTGCCAGCAGCAACGTGACGAACACTGAAGCTTTCTTT.

The chain combines TRBV6-5 with TRBJ1-4; D may be TRBD1 (5 bases). The CDR3 is 14 residues long. Germline CDR1 is MNHEY and CDR2 is SVGAGI. V lost 0 bases, J lost 3 bases, and 5 bases lay in between. CDR3: CASSYSTANEKLFF. The CDR3 bases are TGTGCCAGCAGTTACTCGACAGCTAATGAAAAACTGTTTTTT.

There are a few counts of this clone. V and J are TRBV2 and TRBJ1-2; 11 bases align to TRBD1. Per the germline V gene, CDR1 is SNHLY and CDR2 is FYNNEI. CDR3 length equals 14 residues. Trimming at V came to 5 bases and at J to 8 bases, leaving 7 bases not matched to a gene. As DNA, the CDR3 is TGTGCCAGCAGTACCGGACAGGGGGCGCGGGGCTACACCTTC. Amino acid sequence: CASSTGQGARGYTF. Using reference TRBV2 and TRBJ1-2 for the parts outside the CDR3, the full variable domain is EPEVTQTPSHQVTQMGQEVILRCVPISNHLYFYWYRQILGQKVEFLVSFYNNEISEKSEIFDDQFSVERPDGSNFTLKIRSTKLEDSAMYFCASSTGQGARGYTFGSGTRLTVV.

The chain uses TRBV27 and TRBJ1-1; D is ambiguous. With 6 bases removed from V and 9 bases from J, the gap between germline ends came to 5 bases. Germline V gene lookup returns CDR1 MNHEY and CDR2 SMNVEV (reference sequence). CDR3 length: 9 residues. CDR3 sequence reads: CASSRKAFF. In DNA form, the CDR3 reads TGTGCCAGCAGCCGAAAAGCTTTCTTT.

J is TRBJ1-2 and V is TRBV9; D uncertain. The length of the CDR3 is 14 residues. Per germline, CDR1 SGDLS and CDR2 YYNGEE. V lost 1 base and J 0 bases, leaving 7 bases between the germline ends. The CDR3 here is CASSVSRSNYGYTF. CDR3 in DNA: TGTGCCAGCAGCGTATCTCGGTCTAACTATGGCTACACCTTC.

This clone was seen only a few times. The chain carries TRBV2 and TRBJ1-5, with no clear D. Germline V gene sequence: CDR1 SNHLY, CDR2 FYNNEI. The CDR3 contains 14 residues. V was shortened by 3 bases and J by 6 bases, with 12 bases between the two germline ends. CDR3 bases: TGTGCCAGCAGTGACAGGTCCTTGGGTCAGCCCCAGCATTTT. It encodes CASSDRSLGQPQHF. The full variable domain, rest sourced from reference TRBV2 and TRBJ1-5, is EPEVTQTPSHQVTQMGQEVILRCVPISNHLYFYWYRQILGQKVEFLVSFYNNEISEKSEIFDDQFSVERPDGSNFTLKIRSTKLEDSAMYFCASSDRSLGQPQHFGDGTRLSIL.

The rearrangement uses TRBV28 and TRBJ2-1; TRBD2 matches 8 bases. The CDR3 is 16 residues long. V was pared by 4 bases and J by 2 bases, with 7 bases of the junction left unmatched. Looked up from germline, CDR1 is MDHEN and CDR2 is SYDVKM. CDR3 sequence (DNA): TGTGCCAGCAGTTCCTTAGCGGGGCGAACCTACAATGAGCAGTTCTTC. It yields the protein CASSSLAGRTYNEQFF.

This clone was detected a few times. This chain links TRBV9 with TRBJ2-3, with D perhaps TRBD1 (5 bases). CDR3 length: 14 residues. Germline assignment: CDR1 SGDLS and CDR2 YYNGEE. Trimming pared 4 bases from V and 6 bases from J, leaving 15 bases between. As DNA, the CDR3 is TGTGCCAGCAGCCCCCAGGTGGGGCAGGATACGCAGTATTTT. Amino acid sequence: CASSPQVGQDTQYF. Full variable domain (missing parts from reference TRBV9 and TRBJ2-3): DSGVTQTPKHLITATGQRVTLRCSPRSGDLSVYWYQQSLDQGLQFLIQYYNGEERAKGNILERFSAQQFPDLHSELNLSSLELGDSALYFCASSPQVGQDTQYFGPGTRLTVL.

This clone occurred once. The V call is TRBV6-4, the J call TRBJ2-2, with D possibly matching TRBD1 (5 bases). The germline gives CDR1 MRHNA, CDR2 SNTAGT. V shed 2 bases and J shed 4 bases, with 5 bases lying between them. The CDR3 runs to 13 residues. Here the CDR3 DNA reads TGTGCCAGCAGTGACAGGGGCACCGGGGAGCTGTTTTTT. Its protein product is CASSDRGTGELFF.

In DNA form, the CDR3 reads TGTGCCAGCAGCCAAGATTCCCTAGCGGGGAAATTCTTC. Protein sequence: CASSQDSLAGKFF. This chain links TRBV14 with TRBJ2-1, with 9 bases identical to TRBD2. Germline CDR1 is SGHDN and CDR2 is FVKESK. This CDR3 contains 13 residues. With 0 bases clipped from V and 16 bases from J, the junction kept 7 bases outside the gene matches.

The genes are TRBV10-3 and TRBJ2-3, with D possibly TRBD1 on 5 matching bases. CDR1 is ENHRY, CDR2 SYGVKD, per germline. The CDR3 is made up of 16 amino acids. Trimming took off 0 bases at V and 0 bases at J, with 10 bases between the two ends. The CDR3 loop reads CAISESRVPSTDTQYF. The CDR3 region has the DNA TGTGCCATCAGTGAGTCCAGGGTCCCTAGCACAGATACGCAGTATTTT.

V and J are TRBV7-2 and TRBJ1-6; D gene ambiguous. Germline V CDR1 and CDR2: SGHTA, FQGNSA. The ends were cut back, 0 bases at V and 8 bases at J, with 8 bases in the middle. The CDR3 extends over 14 amino acids. CDR3 sequence (DNA): TGTGCCAGCAGCTTAGCGGCGGGCGATTCACCCCTCCACTTT. Translation: CASSLAAGDSPLHF.

This chain uses TRBV11-2 with TRBJ2-7; TRBD2 matches 9 bases. The length of the CDR3 is 13 residues. With 6 bases clipped from V and 3 bases from J, the junction kept 3 bases outside the gene matches. Germline V lookup: CDR1 SGHAT, CDR2 FQNNGV. CDR3 amino acids: CASRRGGVYEQYF. Written as DNA, the CDR3 is TGTGCCAGCAGGCGGGGGGGCGTCTACGAGCAGTACTTC.